Following are 30 T cell receptor beta chains from one sample sequenced in a study of monozygotic twins with inflammatory bowel disease. TCRdb re-called the 5' RACE reads; every CDR3 protein appears as one record, without DNA. The sample holds approximately 330,000 distinct CDR3 sequences. Specimen: blood. These receptors all stem from a human donor with ulcerative colitis or Crohn's disease, or a healthy co-twin of an affected twin (not recorded which).

The chain uses TRBV5-1 and TRBJ2-5. CDR1 and CDR2 (germline): SGHRS, YFSETQ. The CDR3 consists of 14 residues. The CDR3 region is CASSAGLPQETQYF. The full variable domain, its missing parts supplied by reference TRBV5-1 and TRBJ2-5, is KAGVTQTPRYLIKTRGQQVTLSCSPISGHRSVSWYQQTPGQGLQFLFEYFSETQRNKGNFPGRFSGRQFSNSRSEMNVSTLELGDSALYLCASSAGLPQETQYFGPGTRLLVL.

The chain is built from TRBV7-9 and TRBJ2-2. CDR3 length: 15 amino acids. Germline CDR1 SEHNR, CDR2 FQNEAQ (reference sequence). The CDR3 spells CASSLAVGGTGELFF.

This chain connects TRBV4-1 to TRBJ1-6; the D gene TCRdb calls, TRBD1, cannot be checked with no DNA. Per germline, CDR1 MGHRA and CDR2 YSYEKL. The CDR3 has 15 amino acids. The chain's CDR3 is CASSRGGQGGSPLHF.

The CDR3 sequence is CASTQGTEAFF. The rearrangement links TRBV6-5 to TRBJ1-1; without DNA, the TCRdb call of TRBD1 cannot be checked. Germline CDR1 MNHEY, CDR2 SVGAGI. This CDR3 spans 11 amino acids.

V usage is TRBV11-2 and J usage is TRBJ1-6. The germline V gene encodes CDR1 SGHAT and CDR2 FQNNGV. The CDR3 is 14 amino acids. The CDR3 loop is CASSLTRSNSPLHF.

The chain recombines TRBV20-1 with TRBJ2-7; TCRdb indicates TRBD1, and absent DNA this call remains unverified. CDR1 DFQATT and CDR2 SNEGSKA come from the germline V gene (reference sequence). CDR3 length equals 16 residues. CDR3 amino acids: CSARDPRPSSSYEQYF.

The genes are TRBV5-1 and TRBJ2-2; TCRdb's D call of TRBD1 is untestable without DNA. Germline CDR1 and CDR2: SGHRS and YFSETQ. The CDR3 runs 14 residues. This CDR3 is CASSLERQTGELFF.

V is TRBV28 and J is TRBJ2-5; TCRdb's D call of TRBD1 is untestable without DNA. Germline CDR1 reads MDHEN; CDR2 reads SYDVKM. The CDR3 contains 15 residues. The CDR3 region is CASSPTGTVQETQYF.

J is TRBJ2-3 and V is TRBV4-2; TCRdb lists TRBD2, though no DNA is available to test this call. CDR1 and CDR2 (germline): LGHNA, YNFKEQ. The CDR3 has 13 residues. CDR3 sequence reads: CASSQGRQDSILF.

The chain joins TRBV24-1 to TRBJ1-2; the D gene TCRdb calls, TRBD1, cannot be checked with no DNA. The germline gives CDR1 KGHDR, CDR2 SFDVKD. The length of the CDR3 is 15 residues. The CDR3 is CATSDPNRGYYGYTF.

The chain recombines TRBV4-3 with TRBJ2-4; the TRBD2 assignment by TCRdb is unverifiable without DNA. The germline CDR1 and CDR2 sequences are LGHNA and YSLEER. The CDR3 consists of 18 residues. CDR3 amino acids: CASSQDPSGGSAKNIQYF.

The chain is built from TRBV28 and TRBJ1-1; the D call of TRBD1 rests on TCRdb alone, since no DNA is present to check it. Looked up from germline, CDR1 is MDHEN and CDR2 is SYDVKM. The CDR3 is 12 residues long. CDR3 loop: CASTETGMGAFF.

The V call is TRBV6-1, the J call TRBJ2-1. The CDR3 loop spans 12 amino acids. Germline values: CDR1 MNHNS, CDR2 SASEGT. The CDR3: CASRSTYNEQFF.

This chain joins TRBV5-1 and TRBJ2-5; the TCRdb call, TRBD2, lacks DNA for checking. Germline V CDR1 and CDR2: SGHRS, YFSETQ. This CDR3 region has 16 residues. CDR3 residues: CASSLKATSGKETQYF.

V gene TRBV29-1 combines with J gene TRBJ1-1. This CDR3 region has 14 residues. Germline V gene lookup returns CDR1 SQVTM and CDR2 ANQGSEA. CDR3 sequence reads: CSVVMGTANTEAFF.

This chain joins TRBV5-1 and TRBJ2-5; the D call of TRBD2 rests on TCRdb alone, since no DNA is present to check it. The germline gives CDR1 SGHRS, CDR2 YFSETQ. The CDR3 consists of 16 residues. Here the CDR3 reads CASSQSSGSYQETQYF.

The rearrangement links TRBV6-1 to TRBJ2-1; absent DNA, TCRdb's TRBD1 call cannot be checked. Germline V gene data show CDR1 as MNHNS and CDR2 as SASEGT. CDR3 size: 19 residues. The CDR3: CASSKWLVWDRNSYNEQFF.

The chain employs TRBV6-1 and TRBJ2-7; TCRdb's D call, TRBD2, is unchecked because there is no DNA. Germline values: CDR1 MNHNS, CDR2 SASEGT. CDR3 length: 16 amino acids. CDR3 sequence reads: CASRGAAGVGYYEQYF.

This chain joins TRBV13 and TRBJ2-1; TCRdb calls TRBD1, which cannot be checked without DNA. Per the germline V gene, CDR1 is PRHDT and CDR2 is FYEKMQ (reference sequence). This CDR3 comprises 17 residues. Here the CDR3 reads CASSLSRRGHSYNEQFF.

J is TRBJ1-3 and V is TRBV4-3. The CDR3 contains 15 residues. Germline V gene sequence: CDR1 LGHNA, CDR2 YSLEER. The CDR3 reads CASSQERRSGNTIYF.

CDR3 residues: CASSGQGRLQETQYF. V usage is TRBV6-1 and J usage is TRBJ2-5; lacking DNA, the TRBD1 call made by TCRdb goes unchecked. This CDR3 has 15 amino acids. Germline V lookup: CDR1 MNHNS, CDR2 SASEGT.

V is TRBV12-3 or TRBV12-4 and J is TRBJ2-2; the TRBD1 assignment by TCRdb is unverifiable without DNA. This CDR3 has 16 amino acids. The CDR3 protein is CASSLDQGLNTGELFF.

This chain links TRBV11-2 with TRBJ2-7; TCRdb selects TRBD2, and the lack of DNA leaves this call unchecked. CDR3 length equals 13 residues. Germline-derived CDR1 and CDR2 are SGHAT and FQNNGV. CDR3: CASRRDGSYEQYF.

The genes are TRBV27 and TRBJ1-5; TCRdb outputs TRBD1, but without DNA this stays unchecked. CDR1 is MNHEY and CDR2 is SMNVEV in the germline V gene (reference sequence). This CDR3 is built from 13 residues. The CDR3 sequence is CASASSGNQPQHF.

The chain uses TRBV19 and TRBJ1-5; absent DNA, TCRdb's TRBD1 call cannot be checked. Germline V gene data show CDR1 as LNHDA and CDR2 as SQIVND (reference sequence). This CDR3 is built from 17 residues. This CDR3 reads CASSIQGATLPNQPQHF. The complete variable domain, with remaining parts taken from reference TRBV19 and TRBJ1-5, reads DGGITQSPKYLFRKEGQNVTLSCEQNLNHDAMYWYRQDPGQGLRLIYYSQIVNDFQKGDIAEGYSVSREKKESFPLTVTSAQKNPTAFYLCASSIQGATLPNQPQHFGDGTRLSIL.

The chain has TRBV29-1 and TRBJ2-7; TCRdb's D call of TRBD1 is untestable without DNA. The CDR3 runs to 14 residues. Per the germline V gene, CDR1 is SQVTM and CDR2 is ANQGSEA. The CDR3 loop reads CSVGTRTGWDEQYF.

This rearrangement joins TRBV19 to TRBJ1-5. CDR1 is LNHDA and CDR2 is SQIVND in the germline V gene (reference sequence). This CDR3 spans 15 amino acids. CDR3 sequence: CASSISGGQREPQHF. Full variable domain (missing parts from reference TRBV19 and TRBJ1-5): DGGITQSPKYLFRKEGQNVTLSCEQNLNHDAMYWYRQDPGQGLRLIYYSQIVNDFQKGDIAEGYSVSREKKESFPLTVTSAQKNPTAFYLCASSISGGQREPQHFGDGTRLSIL.

The chain uses TRBV27 and TRBJ1-3; TCRdb outputs TRBD1, but without DNA this stays unchecked. Germline lookup yields CDR1 MNHEY and CDR2 SMNVEV (reference sequence). The CDR3 covers 17 residues. The CDR3 loop is CASSLPITGNSGNTIYF.

The chain employs TRBV5-6 and TRBJ2-1; there is no DNA to check the TCRdb D call of TRBD2. Germline CDR1 SGHDT, CDR2 YYEEEE. The CDR3 is 18 residues long. CDR3 in amino acids: CASSARTSGSSSYNEQFF.

The chain couples TRBV6-1 to TRBJ2-7. Germline V gene sequence: CDR1 MNHNS, CDR2 SASEGT. The CDR3 is made up of 17 amino acids. CDR3 sequence: CASRRDSSYSSSYEQYF.